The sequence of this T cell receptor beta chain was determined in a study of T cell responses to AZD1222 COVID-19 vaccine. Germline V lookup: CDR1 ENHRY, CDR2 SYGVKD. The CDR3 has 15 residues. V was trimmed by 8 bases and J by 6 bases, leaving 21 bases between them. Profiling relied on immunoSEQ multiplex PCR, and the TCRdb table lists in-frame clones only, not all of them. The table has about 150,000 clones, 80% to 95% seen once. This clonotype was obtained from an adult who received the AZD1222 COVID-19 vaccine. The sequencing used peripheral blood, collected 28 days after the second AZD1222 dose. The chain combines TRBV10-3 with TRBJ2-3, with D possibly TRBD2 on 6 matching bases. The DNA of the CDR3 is TGTGCCATCGGGCGTAGCGGTTTAGCAGGGGATACGCAGTATTTT. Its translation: CAIGRSGLAGDTQYF.